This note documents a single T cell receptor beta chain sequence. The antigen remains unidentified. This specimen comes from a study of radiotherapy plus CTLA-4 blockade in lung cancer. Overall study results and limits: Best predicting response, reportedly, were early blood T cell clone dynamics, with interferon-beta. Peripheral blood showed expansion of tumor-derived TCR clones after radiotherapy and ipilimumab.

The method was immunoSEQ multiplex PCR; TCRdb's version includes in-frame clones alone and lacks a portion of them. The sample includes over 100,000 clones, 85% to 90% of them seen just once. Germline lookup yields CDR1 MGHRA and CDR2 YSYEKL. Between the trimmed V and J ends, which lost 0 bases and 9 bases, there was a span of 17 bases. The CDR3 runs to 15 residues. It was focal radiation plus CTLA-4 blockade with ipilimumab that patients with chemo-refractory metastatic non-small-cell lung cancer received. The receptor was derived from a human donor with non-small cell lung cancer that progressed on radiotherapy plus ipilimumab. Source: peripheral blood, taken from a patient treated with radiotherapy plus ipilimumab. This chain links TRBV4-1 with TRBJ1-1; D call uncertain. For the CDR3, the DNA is TGCGCCAGCAGCCAAGAGAGGTGGGTCGGCAGTAAAGCTTTCTTT. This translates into CASSQERWVGSKAFF.